The clone carrying this T cell receptor beta chain has just a few counts. This sample is part of a study of T cells in Graves' hyperthyroidism and ophthalmopathy. The TCR beta CDR3 regions underwent amplification using RNA transcripts as the source. The HTBI primer set was used in a first-round RT-PCR of the TCR CDR3. From the multiplex PCR reads, TCRdb called clonotypes with MiXCR, one entry per CDR3 protein. The sample has a few hundred thousand distinct CDR3 sequences, approximately 16% seen once. The CDR3 has 15 residues. The V and J ends lost 0 bases and 6 bases, in that order; junction bases with no gene match: 7. Germline V lookup: CDR1 DFQATT, CDR2 SNEGSKA (reference sequence). Uncontrolled infection, other autoimmune disease, pregnancy or lactation disqualified patients from enrolment.

The clonotype comes from a woman between 45 and 60 years old with Graves' hyperthyroidism that later progressed to Graves' ophthalmopathy. This chain connects TRBV20-1 to TRBJ1-5, with 8 bases aligning to TRBD1. Sequencing input: blood. The CDR3 sequence: CSARDHQGAGQPQHF. The CDR3 DNA follows: TGCAGTGCTAGAGATCACCAGGGGGCGGGTCAGCCCCAGCATTTT.